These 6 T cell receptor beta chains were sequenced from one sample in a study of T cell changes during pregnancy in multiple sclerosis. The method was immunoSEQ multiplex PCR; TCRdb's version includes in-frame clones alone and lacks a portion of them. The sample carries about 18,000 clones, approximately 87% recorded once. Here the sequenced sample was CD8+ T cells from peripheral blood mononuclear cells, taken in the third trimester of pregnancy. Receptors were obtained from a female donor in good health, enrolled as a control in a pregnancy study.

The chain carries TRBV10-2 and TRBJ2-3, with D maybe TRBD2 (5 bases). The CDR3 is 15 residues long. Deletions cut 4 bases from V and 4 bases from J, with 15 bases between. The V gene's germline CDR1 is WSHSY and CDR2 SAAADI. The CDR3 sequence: CASSAMRVPSDTQYF. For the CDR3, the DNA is TGCGCCAGCAGTGCGATGAGGGTCCCATCAGATACGCAGTATTTT.

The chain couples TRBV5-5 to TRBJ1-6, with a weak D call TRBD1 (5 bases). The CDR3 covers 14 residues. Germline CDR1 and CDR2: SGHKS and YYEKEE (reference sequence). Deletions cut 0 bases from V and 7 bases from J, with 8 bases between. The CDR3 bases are TGTGCCAGCAGCTTGGGACAGTCGAATTCACCCCTCCACTTT. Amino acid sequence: CASSLGQSNSPLHF.

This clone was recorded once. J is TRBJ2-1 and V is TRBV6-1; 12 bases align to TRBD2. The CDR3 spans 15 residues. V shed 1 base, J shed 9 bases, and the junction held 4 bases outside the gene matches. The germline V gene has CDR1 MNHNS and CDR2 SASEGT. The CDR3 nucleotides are TGTGCCAGCAGTGAAGGCACTAGCGGGGGGACTGAGCAGTTCTTC. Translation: CASSEGTSGGTEQFF.

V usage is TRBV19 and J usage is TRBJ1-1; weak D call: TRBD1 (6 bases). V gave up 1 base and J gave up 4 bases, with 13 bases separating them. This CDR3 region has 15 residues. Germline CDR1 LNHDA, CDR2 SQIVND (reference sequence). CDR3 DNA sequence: TGTGCCAGTAGTATAGGGGGGGGCGGGACCACTGAAGCTTTCTTT. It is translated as CASSIGGGGTTEAFF.

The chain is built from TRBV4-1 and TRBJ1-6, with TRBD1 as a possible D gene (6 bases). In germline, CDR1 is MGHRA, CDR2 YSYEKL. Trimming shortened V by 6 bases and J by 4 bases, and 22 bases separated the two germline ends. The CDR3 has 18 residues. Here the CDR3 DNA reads TGCGCCAGCAGAGGGGACACCACCGCTCCGACTTATAATTCACCCCTCCACTTT. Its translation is CASRGDTTAPTYNSPLHF.

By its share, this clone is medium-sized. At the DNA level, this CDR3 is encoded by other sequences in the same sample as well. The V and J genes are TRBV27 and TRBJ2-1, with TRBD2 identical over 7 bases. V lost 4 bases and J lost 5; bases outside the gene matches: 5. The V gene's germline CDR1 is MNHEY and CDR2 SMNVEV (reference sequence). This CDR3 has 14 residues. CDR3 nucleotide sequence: TGTGCCAGCAGTTGGGGGGGGGTCGACAATGAGCAGTTCTTC. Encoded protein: CASSWGGVDNEQFF.